Listed here are 8 T cell receptor beta chains from one sample, sequenced in a study of blood T cell repertoires in COVID-19. Assay: immunoSEQ multiplex PCR; the TCRdb copy retains only in-frame clones and omits some. Here the sample spans roughly 130,000 clones, about 88% being singletons. The material sequenced was peripheral blood. The receptors here all came from a man in his 60s with COVID-19, enrolled during active disease.

The gene calls are TRBV28 and TRBJ1-5, with D perhaps matching TRBD1 (5 bases). V dropped 5 bases and J dropped 5 bases, with 13 bases sitting between them. This CDR3 is 14 amino acids long. Looked up from germline, CDR1 is MDHEN and CDR2 is SYDVKM. Here the CDR3 DNA reads TGTGCCAGCAGTCCATCAGGGCGGCATCAGCCCCAGCATTTT. This translates into CASSPSGRHQPQHF.

The rearrangement links TRBV15 to TRBJ2-7, with a tentative D call TRBD2 (6 bases). The V and J ends lost 0 bases and 9 bases respectively, with 15 bases between them. Germline CDR1 reads LNHNV; CDR2 reads YYDKDF (reference sequence). There are 14 residues in the CDR3. The CDR3 sequence is CATSRDNRRGVQYF. The CDR3 coding sequence is TGTGCCACCAGCAGAGATAATAGGAGGGGAGTGCAGTACTTC.

This clone was counted a few times. The V gene is TRBV5-1, the J gene TRBJ1-5; perhaps TRBD1 as D (5 bases). The CDR3 is 15 amino acids. V dropped 3 bases and J dropped 1 base, with 11 bases sitting between them. Germline CDR1 is SGHRS and CDR2 is YFSETQ. CDR3 bases: TGCGCCAGCAGCTCTCAGGGAGGGAGCAATCAGCCCCAGCATTTT. As protein: CASSSQGGSNQPQHF.

This chain uses TRBV30 with TRBJ1-4, with D unclear. Germline lookup yields CDR1 GTSNPN and CDR2 SVGIG (reference sequence). The CDR3 loop spans 16 amino acids. The germline V and J ends were trimmed by 0 bases and 7 bases, with 18 bases remaining between them. CDR3: CAWSVPGLPFGEKLFF. The CDR3 DNA reads TGTGCCTGGAGTGTCCCTGGGCTACCCTTTGGTGAAAAACTGTTTTTT.

The chain links TRBV30 to TRBJ1-1, with D possibly matching TRBD1 (6 bases). This CDR3 region has 14 residues. With 2 bases removed from V and 4 bases from J, the gap between germline ends came to 14 bases. In germline, CDR1 is GTSNPN, CDR2 SVGIG (reference sequence). The DNA for the CDR3 is TGTGCCTGGAGTAAATCAGGGGCTAGCACTGAAGCTTTCTTT. Translated: CAWSKSGASTEAFF.

This clone was observed once. The chain links TRBV10-3 to TRBJ2-7; 9 nucleotides match TRBD2. Trimming removed 6 bases from V and 6 bases from J; junction bases left unmatched: 12. The CDR3 spans 15 residues. Germline values: CDR1 ENHRY, CDR2 SYGVKD. The chain's CDR3 is CAISGGSGRRLEQYF. The CDR3 DNA is TGTGCCATCAGCGGGGGTAGCGGGAGACGACTCGAGCAGTACTTC.

The genes are TRBV28 and TRBJ1-6; 7 bases are a match to TRBD1. The CDR3 totals 15 residues. V was pared by 5 bases and J by 9 bases, with 10 bases of the junction left unmatched. Germline assignment: CDR1 MDHEN and CDR2 SYDVKM. The CDR3: CASSPRDSTISPLHF. CDR3 in DNA: TGTGCCAGCAGTCCAAGGGACAGTACAATTTCACCCCTCCACTTT.

The J gene is TRBJ2-7, the V gene TRBV20-1; no clear D. The CDR3 contains 11 residues. Trimming left V 5 bases short and J 3 bases short, with 8 bases between. CDR1 and CDR2 (germline): DFQATT, SNEGSKA (reference sequence). This CDR3 is CSASSNYEQYF. CDR3 sequence (DNA): TGCAGTGCTTCATCTAACTACGAGCAGTACTTC.